This paragraph covers one TCR beta chain sequence. The sample belongs to a study of blood T cell repertoires in COVID-19. As for the study in general: COVID-19 samples from acute and convalescent phases originated in the United States, Italy and Spain.

Germline V gene sequence: CDR1 LNHNV, CDR2 YYDKDF (reference sequence). The CDR3 is 13 amino acids. The V end was cut by 0 bases, the J end by 4 bases, with 6 bases between. Measured with immunoSEQ multiplex PCR; TCRdb has only the in-frame clones, and not every one. The sample has about 57,000 clones, roughly 86% seen once. This receptor was taken from a woman older than 75 with acute or convalescent COVID-19. This chain uses TRBV15 with TRBJ1-2; D is undetermined. The sequenced sample consisted of peripheral blood. DNA for the CDR3: TGTGCCACCAGCAGAGACCAGGCCTATGGCTACACCTTC. Its translation is CATSRDQAYGYTF.